The 14 T cell receptor beta chains reported below all come from one sample, sequenced in a study of radiation and T cells in renal cell carcinoma (TCRdb year 2020). The time point label for this specimen denotes: blood 4 weeks post-SBRT, at nephrectomy. Sample treatment or condition, as interpreted from the label and publication: 15 Gy SBRT to primary tumor, nephrectomy 4 weeks later. Libraries were constructed by the immunoSEQ multiplex PCR assay. TCRdb stores this immuneACCESS table with in-frame sequences only. Part of the clones is absent; in the studies checked, under half of the shortfall reflects unresolved V genes, and no reason is known for the rest. Counted in this sample were around 140,000 clones; approximately 86% of them appeared once. Of the sample, less than 20% falls within the top ten clones. Sequenced material: blood, taken from a patient whose treatment included radiotherapy and nephrectomy. Receptors were obtained from a woman in her forties or fifties with renal cell carcinoma.

This clone was recorded only once. Distinct nucleotide sequences in the sample also encode this CDR3. V gene TRBV2 combines with J gene TRBJ2-4, with D uncertain. The germline CDR1 and CDR2 sequences are SNHLY and FYNNEI. Trimming removed 6 bases at V and 9 bases at J, with 21 bases between. The CDR3 consists of 15 residues. CDR3 sequence (DNA): TGTGCCAGCAGCGAATCCGGGTCCCCCCGAGGCATTCAGTACTTC. Encoded protein: CASSESGSPRGIQYF.

J is TRBJ1-2 and V is TRBV7-8; 7 positions agree with TRBD1. V shed 1 base and J 2 bases; nucleotides not matched to a gene: 7. Per germline, CDR1 SGHVS and CDR2 FQNEAQ. This CDR3 comprises 16 residues. CDR3 sequence: CASSLEGGSSNYGYTF. The CDR3 nucleotides read TGTGCCAGCAGCTTAGAAGGGGGCTCCTCGAACTATGGCTACACCTTC.

The rearrangement uses TRBV4-3 and TRBJ2-2; maybe TRBD1 (5 bases). The CDR3 sequence is 16 residues long. Trimming stripped 0 bases from V and 0 bases from J, with 8 bases between. Germline V gene lookup returns CDR1 LGHNA and CDR2 YSLEER. CDR3 sequence: CASSQDRVPNTGELFF. Written as DNA, the CDR3 is TGCGCCAGCAGCCAAGACAGGGTCCCGAACACCGGGGAGCTGTTTTTT.

The chain links TRBV14 to TRBJ2-7; perhaps TRBD2 as D (7 bases). Germline V lookup: CDR1 SGHDN, CDR2 FVKESK. Trimming took off 3 bases at V and 3 bases at J, with 15 bases between the two ends. This CDR3 spans 15 amino acids. The chain's CDR3 is CASSQGGGRVYEQYF. CDR3 sequence (DNA): TGTGCCAGCAGCCAGGGGGGCGGGAGAGTCTACGAGCAGTACTTC.

The V call is TRBV9, the J call TRBJ1-2; D is possibly TRBD1 (5 bases). Per germline, CDR1 SGDLS and CDR2 YYNGEE. The V and J ends lost 5 bases and 0 bases respectively, with 14 bases between them. The CDR3 sequence is 15 residues long. CDR3 loop: CASRSGPGPNYGYTF. The CDR3 DNA reads TGTGCCAGCAGATCGGGTCCGGGGCCTAACTATGGCTACACCTTC. Looking up the rest from reference TRBV9 and TRBJ1-2 gives the full variable domain: DSGVTQTPKHLITATGQRVTLRCSPRSGDLSVYWYQQSLDQGLQFLIQYYNGEERAKGNILERFSAQQFPDLHSELNLSSLELGDSALYFCASRSGPGPNYGYTFGSGTRLTVV.

The V call is TRBV4-3, the J call TRBJ2-2; 7 nucleotides match TRBD1. The V and J ends lost 2 bases and 8 bases, in that order; junction bases with no gene match: 8. This CDR3 comprises 15 residues. Germline lookup yields CDR1 LGHNA and CDR2 YSLEER. The CDR3 sequence is CASSQRNRGWGELFF. The CDR3 coding sequence is TGCGCCAGCAGCCAACGGAACAGGGGATGGGGGGAGCTGTTTTTT.

The chain recombines TRBV12-5 with TRBJ1-4; D remains unclear. This CDR3 has 13 residues. V was trimmed by 1 base and J by 3 bases, leaving 3 bases between them. CDR1 is LGHNT, CDR2 FRNRAP, per germline. The DNA for the CDR3 is TGTGCTAGTGGTTTGGGTGCTAATGAAAAACTGTTTTTT. The encoded protein is CASGLGANEKLFF.

There are a few counts of this clone. The V call is TRBV7-2, the J call TRBJ1-1; D remains unclear. V was trimmed by 5 bases and J by 1 base, leaving 14 bases between them. The CDR3 has 15 amino acids. Germline CDR1 SGHTA, CDR2 FQGNSA. CDR3 sequence (DNA): TGTGCCAGCAGCCCGACCGGTAATAGGAACACTGAAGCTTTCTTT. Translation gives CASSPTGNRNTEAFF.

The genes are TRBV19 and TRBJ2-1; maybe TRBD2 (6 bases). CDR1 LNHDA and CDR2 SQIVND come from the germline V gene (reference sequence). V was trimmed by 5 bases and J by 5 bases, leaving 16 bases between them. The CDR3 spans 15 residues. In DNA form, the CDR3 reads TGTGCCAGTAGTCCACTTACGGGAGTGGACAATGAGCAGTTCTTC. It codes for CASSPLTGVDNEQFF. The complete variable domain, with remaining parts taken from reference TRBV19 and TRBJ2-1, reads DGGITQSPKYLFRKEGQNVTLSCEQNLNHDAMYWYRQDPGQGLRLIYYSQIVNDFQKGDIAEGYSVSREKKESFPLTVTSAQKNPTAFYLCASSPLTGVDNEQFFGPGTRLTVL.

The chain links TRBV7-8 to TRBJ2-2; tentative D call: TRBD1 (6 bases). The CDR3 is made up of 14 amino acids. From germline, CDR1 is SGHVS and CDR2 FQNEAQ. The V end lost 0 bases, the J end lost 6 bases, and 8 bases lay between the germline ends. The CDR3 is CASSLAQGPGELFF. CDR3 nucleotides: TGTGCCAGCAGCTTAGCGCAGGGGCCCGGGGAGCTGTTTTTT.

The V call is TRBV19, the J call TRBJ2-3; D call uncertain. CDR3 length equals 14 residues. The germline gives CDR1 LNHDA, CDR2 SQIVND (reference sequence). The V end lost 5 bases, the J end lost 2 bases, and 11 bases lay between the germline ends. This chain's CDR3 is CASSLGYFTDTQYF. As DNA, the CDR3 is TGTGCCAGTAGTTTAGGTTATTTCACAGATACGCAGTATTTT.

The chain couples TRBV28 to TRBJ2-7; possibly TRBD1 for D (6 bases). In germline, CDR1 is MDHEN, CDR2 SYDVKM. The CDR3 has 15 residues. V shed 9 bases and J shed 3 bases, with 21 bases lying between them. This CDR3 reads CASCRDTAHHYEQYF. The CDR3 region has the DNA TGTGCCAGTTGCCGGGACACCGCCCATCACTACGAGCAGTACTTC.

V and J are TRBV5-1 and TRBJ2-2; tentatively, D is TRBD2 (7 bases). Germline CDR1 is SGHRS and CDR2 is YFSETQ. V lost 5 bases, J lost 0 bases, and 8 bases lay in between. The CDR3 extends over 14 amino acids. CDR3 in DNA: TGCGCCAGCAGAGGGGGGGCGAACACCGGGGAGCTGTTTTTT. This codes for CASRGGANTGELFF.

The V and J genes are TRBV11-2 and TRBJ1-2, with TRBD1 identical over 9 bases. Losses at the gene ends were 10 bases for V and 4 bases for J; bases not matched to a gene: 7. The CDR3 loop spans 13 amino acids. CDR1 and CDR2 (germline): SGHAT, FQNNGV. CDR3 coding DNA: TGTGCCACCGAACTGACAGGGGGCTATGGCTACACCTTC. It yields the protein CATELTGGYGYTF.